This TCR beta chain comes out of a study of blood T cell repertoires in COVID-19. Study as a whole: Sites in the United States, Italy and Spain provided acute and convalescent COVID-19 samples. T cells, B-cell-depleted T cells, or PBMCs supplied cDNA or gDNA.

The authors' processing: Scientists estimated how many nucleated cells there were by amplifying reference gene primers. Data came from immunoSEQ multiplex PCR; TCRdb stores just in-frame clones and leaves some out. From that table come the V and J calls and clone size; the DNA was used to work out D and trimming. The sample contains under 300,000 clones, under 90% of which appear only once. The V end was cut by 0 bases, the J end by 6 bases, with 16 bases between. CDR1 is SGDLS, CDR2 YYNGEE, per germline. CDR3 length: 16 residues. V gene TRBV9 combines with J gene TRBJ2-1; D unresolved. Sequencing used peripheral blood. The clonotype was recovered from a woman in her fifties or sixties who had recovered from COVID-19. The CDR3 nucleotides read TGTGCCAGCAGCGTAGATACCTCGAGAGCGAGCAATGAGCAGTTCTTC. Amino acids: CASSVDTSRASNEQFF.